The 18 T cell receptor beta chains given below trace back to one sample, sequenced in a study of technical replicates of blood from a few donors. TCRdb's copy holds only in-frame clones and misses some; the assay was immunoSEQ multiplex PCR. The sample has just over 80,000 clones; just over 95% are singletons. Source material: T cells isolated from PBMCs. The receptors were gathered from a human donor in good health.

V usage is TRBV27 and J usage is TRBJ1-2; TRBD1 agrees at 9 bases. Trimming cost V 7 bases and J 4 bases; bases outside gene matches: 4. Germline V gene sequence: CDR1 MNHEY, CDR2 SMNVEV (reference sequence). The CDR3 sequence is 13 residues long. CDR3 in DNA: TGTGCCAGCAAGGAGACAGGGGGCTATGGCTACACCTTC. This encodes CASKETGGYGYTF.

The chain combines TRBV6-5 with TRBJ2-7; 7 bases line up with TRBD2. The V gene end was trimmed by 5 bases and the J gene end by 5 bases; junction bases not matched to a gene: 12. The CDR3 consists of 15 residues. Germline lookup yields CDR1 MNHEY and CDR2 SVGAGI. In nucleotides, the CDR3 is TGTGCCAGCAGTCACTATGAGGGAGGGCCGGACGAGCAGTACTTC. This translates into CASSHYEGGPDEQYF.

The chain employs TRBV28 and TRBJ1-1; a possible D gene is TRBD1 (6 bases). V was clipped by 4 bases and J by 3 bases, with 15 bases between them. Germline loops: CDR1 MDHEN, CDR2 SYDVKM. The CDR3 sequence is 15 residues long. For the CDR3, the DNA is TGTGCCAGCAGTTCCACCACAGGGTGGGACACTGAAGCTTTCTTT. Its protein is CASSSTTGWDTEAFF.

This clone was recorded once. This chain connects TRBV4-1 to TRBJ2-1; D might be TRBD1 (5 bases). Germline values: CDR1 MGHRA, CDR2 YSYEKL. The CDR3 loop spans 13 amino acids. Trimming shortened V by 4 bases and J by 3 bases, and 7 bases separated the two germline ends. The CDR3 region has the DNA TGCGCCAGCAGCCCAGACAGCTACAATGAGCAGTTCTTC. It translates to CASSPDSYNEQFF.

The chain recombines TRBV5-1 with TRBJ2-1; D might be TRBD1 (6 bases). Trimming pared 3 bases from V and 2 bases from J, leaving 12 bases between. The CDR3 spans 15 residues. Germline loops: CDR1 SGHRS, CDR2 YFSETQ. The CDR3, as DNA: TGCGCCAGCAGCTGGACAGCGATAACCTACAATGAGCAGTTCTTC. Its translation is CASSWTAITYNEQFF. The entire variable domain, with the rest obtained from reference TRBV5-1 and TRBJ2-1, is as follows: KAGVTQTPRYLIKTRGQQVTLSCSPISGHRSVSWYQQTPGQGLQFLFEYFSETQRNKGNFPGRFSGRQFSNSRSEMNVSTLELGDSALYLCASSWTAITYNEQFFGPGTRLTVL.

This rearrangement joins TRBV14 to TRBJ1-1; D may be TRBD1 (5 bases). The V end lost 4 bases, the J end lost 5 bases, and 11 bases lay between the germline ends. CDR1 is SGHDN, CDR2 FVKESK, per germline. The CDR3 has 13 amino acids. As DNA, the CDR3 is TGTGCCAGCAGCCGCCTAGACAGTACTGAAGCTTTCTTT. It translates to CASSRLDSTEAFF.

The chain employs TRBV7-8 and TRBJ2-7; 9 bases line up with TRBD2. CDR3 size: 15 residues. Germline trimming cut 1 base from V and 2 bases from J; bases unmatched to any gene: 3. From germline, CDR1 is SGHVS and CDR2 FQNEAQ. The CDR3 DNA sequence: TGTGCCAGCAGCTTAGACCCTAGCGGGGCCTACGAGCAGTACTTC. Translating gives CASSLDPSGAYEQYF.

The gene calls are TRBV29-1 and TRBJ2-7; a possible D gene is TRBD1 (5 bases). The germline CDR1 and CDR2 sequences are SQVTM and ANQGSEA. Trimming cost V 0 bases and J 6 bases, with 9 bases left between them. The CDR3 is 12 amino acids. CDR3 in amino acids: CSVEEGPAEQYF. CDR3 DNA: TGCAGCGTTGAAGAGGGGCCAGCCGAGCAGTACTTC.

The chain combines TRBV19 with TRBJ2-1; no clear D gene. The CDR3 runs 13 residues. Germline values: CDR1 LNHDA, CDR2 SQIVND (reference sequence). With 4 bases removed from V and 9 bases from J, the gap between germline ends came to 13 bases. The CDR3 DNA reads TGTGCCAGTAGTACCCTCGACTCCTTTGAGCAGTTCTTC. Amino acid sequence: CASSTLDSFEQFF.

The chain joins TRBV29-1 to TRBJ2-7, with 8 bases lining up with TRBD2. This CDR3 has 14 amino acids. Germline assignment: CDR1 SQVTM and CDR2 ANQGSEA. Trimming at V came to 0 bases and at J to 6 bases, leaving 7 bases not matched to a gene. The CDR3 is CSVEEIGAGGEQYF. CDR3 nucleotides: TGCAGCGTTGAAGAGATCGGTGCGGGGGGCGAGCAGTACTTC.

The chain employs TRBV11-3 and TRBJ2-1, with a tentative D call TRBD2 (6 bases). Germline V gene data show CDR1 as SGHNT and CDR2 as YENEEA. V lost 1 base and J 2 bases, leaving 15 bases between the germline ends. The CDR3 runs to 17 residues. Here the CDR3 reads CASSLALLAGTYNEQFF. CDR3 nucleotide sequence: TGTGCCAGCAGCTTAGCCCTACTGGCGGGGACCTACAATGAGCAGTTCTTC.

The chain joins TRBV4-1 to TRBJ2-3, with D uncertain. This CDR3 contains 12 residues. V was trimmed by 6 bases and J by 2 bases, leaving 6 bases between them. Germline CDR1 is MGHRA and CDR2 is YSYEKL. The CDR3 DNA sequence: TGCGCCAGCAGGGCGGCCACAGATACGCAGTATTTT. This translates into CASRAATDTQYF.

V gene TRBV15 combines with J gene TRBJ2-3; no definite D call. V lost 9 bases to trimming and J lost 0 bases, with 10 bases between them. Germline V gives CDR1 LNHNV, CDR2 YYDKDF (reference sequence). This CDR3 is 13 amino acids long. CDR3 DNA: TGTGCCACTAGGCACGGGAGCACAGATACGCAGTATTTT. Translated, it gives CATRHGSTDTQYF.

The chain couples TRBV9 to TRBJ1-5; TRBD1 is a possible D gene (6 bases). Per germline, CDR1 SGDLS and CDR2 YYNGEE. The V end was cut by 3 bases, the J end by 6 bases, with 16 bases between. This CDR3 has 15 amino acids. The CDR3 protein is CASSATGTPRQPQHF. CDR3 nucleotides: TGTGCCAGCAGCGCGACCGGGACACCCCGTCAGCCCCAGCATTTT.

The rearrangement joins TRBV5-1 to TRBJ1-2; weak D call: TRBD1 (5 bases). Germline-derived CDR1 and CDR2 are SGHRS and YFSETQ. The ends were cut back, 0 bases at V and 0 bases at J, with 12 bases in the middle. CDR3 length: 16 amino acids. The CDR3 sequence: CASSLGTGGSNYGYTF. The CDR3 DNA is TGCGCCAGCAGCTTGGGGACGGGGGGGTCTAACTATGGCTACACCTTC.

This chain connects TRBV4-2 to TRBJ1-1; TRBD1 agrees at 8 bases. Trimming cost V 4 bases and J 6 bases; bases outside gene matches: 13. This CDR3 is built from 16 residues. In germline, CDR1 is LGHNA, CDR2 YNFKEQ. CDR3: CASSPEVQGAGSEAFF. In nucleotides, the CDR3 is TGTGCCAGCAGCCCAGAGGTCCAGGGGGCCGGGTCTGAAGCTTTCTTT.

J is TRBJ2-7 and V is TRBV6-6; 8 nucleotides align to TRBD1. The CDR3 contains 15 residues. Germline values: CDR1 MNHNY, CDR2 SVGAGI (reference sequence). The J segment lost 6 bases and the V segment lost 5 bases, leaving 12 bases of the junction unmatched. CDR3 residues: CASSPPTGEVGEQYF. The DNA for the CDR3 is TGTGCCAGCAGTCCCCCGACAGGGGAGGTAGGCGAGCAGTACTTC.

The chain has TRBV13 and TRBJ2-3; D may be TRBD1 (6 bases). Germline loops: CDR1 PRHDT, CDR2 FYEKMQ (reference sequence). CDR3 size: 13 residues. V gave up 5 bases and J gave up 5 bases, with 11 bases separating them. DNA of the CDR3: TGTGCCAGCAGCCTCTACAGGGTAGATACGCAGTATTTT. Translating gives CASSLYRVDTQYF.